Included here is one TCR beta chain sequence, with context. The data are from a study of patients and donors after allogeneic stem cell transplantation. V shed 0 bases and J shed 8 bases, with 10 bases lying between them. This CDR3 spans 13 amino acids. From germline, CDR1 is MNHEY and CDR2 SVGAGI. TCRdb itself ran the RT-PCR reads through MiXCR, one entry per CDR3 protein. The sample shows fewer than 500,000 distinct CDR3 sequences, about a sixth of them seen only once. The sequence was collected from a human donor who was either an allogeneic HSCT recipient or a stem cell or donor lymphocyte infusion donor (not recorded which). It is not recorded whose cells these are; they may come from a transplant donor. The J gene is TRBJ1-2, the V gene TRBV6-5; no clear D. The sequencing input was blood, either unsorted or a sorted T cell fraction (not recorded which). CDR3 bases: TGTGCCAGCAGTTACTCGTTCCGCCGGGGCTACACCTTC. This codes for CASSYSFRRGYTF.